This TCR beta chain was found in a study of blood T cell repertoires in COVID-19. Turning to the study itself: T cells, B-cell-depleted T cells, or PBMCs provided the cDNA or gDNA that served as material.

This clone showed up just a few times. The repertoire was sequenced with immunoSEQ multiplex PCR; TCRdb's copy has only in-frame clones and lacks some. The data hold 130,000 to 150,000 clones, with about 86% observed a single time. The length of the CDR3 is 15 residues. Trimming took 1 base from V and 2 from J, leaving 9 bases between them. Per the germline V gene, CDR1 is SSHAT and CDR2 is FNYEAQ (reference sequence). V usage is TRBV7-7 and J usage is TRBJ2-1, with D possibly matching TRBD1 (5 bases). Material for sequencing was peripheral blood. This TCR came from a human donor in a cohort sampled during active COVID-19. The CDR3 spells CASSLGATAYNEQFF. CDR3 nucleotides: TGTGCCAGCAGCTTAGGGGCGACAGCCTACAATGAGCAGTTCTTC.